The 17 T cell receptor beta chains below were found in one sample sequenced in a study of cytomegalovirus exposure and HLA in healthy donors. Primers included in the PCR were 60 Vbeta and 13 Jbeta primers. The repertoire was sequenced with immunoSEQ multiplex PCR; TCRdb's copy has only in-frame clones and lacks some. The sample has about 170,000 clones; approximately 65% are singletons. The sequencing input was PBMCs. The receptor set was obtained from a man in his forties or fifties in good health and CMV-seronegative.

This CDR3 reads CASSFGPYNEQFF. As DNA, the CDR3 is TGTGCCAGTAGTTTTGGCCCCTACAATGAGCAGTTCTTC. The chain uses TRBV19 and TRBJ2-1; the D is unclear. CDR1 is LNHDA and CDR2 is SQIVND in the germline V gene (reference sequence). CDR3 length equals 13 residues. V gave up 5 bases and J gave up 2 bases, with 7 bases separating them.

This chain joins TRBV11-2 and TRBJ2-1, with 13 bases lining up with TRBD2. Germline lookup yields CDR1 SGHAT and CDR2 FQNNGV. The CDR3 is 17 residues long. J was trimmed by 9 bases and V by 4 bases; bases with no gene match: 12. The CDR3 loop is CASSYRLAGGKGGEQFF. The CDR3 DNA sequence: TGTGCCAGCAGCTACAGACTAGCGGGGGGCAAAGGGGGTGAGCAGTTCTTC.

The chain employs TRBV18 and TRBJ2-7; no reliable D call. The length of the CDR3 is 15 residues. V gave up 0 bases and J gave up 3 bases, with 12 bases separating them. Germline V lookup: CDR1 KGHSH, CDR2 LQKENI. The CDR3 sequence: CASSPPSLVGYEQYF. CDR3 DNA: TGTGCCAGCTCACCACCATCGCTAGTGGGCTACGAGCAGTACTTC.

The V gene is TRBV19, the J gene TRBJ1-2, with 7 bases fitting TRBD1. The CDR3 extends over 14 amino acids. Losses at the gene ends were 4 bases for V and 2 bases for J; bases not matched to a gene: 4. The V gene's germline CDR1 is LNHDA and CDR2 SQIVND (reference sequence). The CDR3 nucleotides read TGTGCCAGTAGTAGGGACAGAGCCAACTATGGCTACACCTTC. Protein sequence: CASSRDRANYGYTF.

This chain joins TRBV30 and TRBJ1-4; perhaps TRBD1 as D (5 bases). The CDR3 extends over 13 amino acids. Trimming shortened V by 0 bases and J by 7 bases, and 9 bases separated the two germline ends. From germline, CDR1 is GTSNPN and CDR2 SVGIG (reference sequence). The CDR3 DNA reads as TGTGCCTGGAGTGTAGGGGTCAGTGAAAAACTGTTTTTT. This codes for CAWSVGVSEKLFF.

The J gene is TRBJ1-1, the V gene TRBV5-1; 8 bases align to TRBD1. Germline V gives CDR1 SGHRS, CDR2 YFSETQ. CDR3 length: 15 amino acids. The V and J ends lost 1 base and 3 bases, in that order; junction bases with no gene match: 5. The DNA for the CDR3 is TGCGCCAGCAGCTTGCTTTTGACAGGGGACACTGAAGCTTTCTTT. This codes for CASSLLLTGDTEAFF.

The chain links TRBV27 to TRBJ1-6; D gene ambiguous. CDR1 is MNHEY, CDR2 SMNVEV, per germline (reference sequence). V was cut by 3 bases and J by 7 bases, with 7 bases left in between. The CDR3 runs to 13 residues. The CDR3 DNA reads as TGTGCCAGCAGTTTCCACCTAAATTCACCCCTCCACTTT. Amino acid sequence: CASSFHLNSPLHF.

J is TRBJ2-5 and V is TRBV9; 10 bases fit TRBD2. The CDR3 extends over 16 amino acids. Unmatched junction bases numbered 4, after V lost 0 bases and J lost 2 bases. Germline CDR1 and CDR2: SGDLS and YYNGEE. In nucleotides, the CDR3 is TGTGCCAGCAGCGTAGGCAGCGGGGGGGCTCAAGAGACCCAGTACTTC. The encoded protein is CASSVGSGGAQETQYF.

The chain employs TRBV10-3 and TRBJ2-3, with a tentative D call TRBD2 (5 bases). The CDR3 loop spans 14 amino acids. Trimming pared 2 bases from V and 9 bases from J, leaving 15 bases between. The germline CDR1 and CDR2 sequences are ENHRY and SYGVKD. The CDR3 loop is CAISELGIGATQYF. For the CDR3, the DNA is TGTGCCATCAGTGAGCTCGGGATCGGAGCGACGCAGTATTTT.

CDR3 nucleotide sequence: TGTGCCAGCAGCTTGGCCGAACTAGCGGGAGATACGCAGTATTTT. Its protein product is CASSLAELAGDTQYF. The chain carries TRBV5-4 and TRBJ2-3, with 9 bases that match TRBD2. With V trimmed by 0 bases and J by 5 bases, 4 bases remained unmatched. The CDR3 has 15 amino acids. The germline CDR1 and CDR2 sequences are SGHNT and YYREEE (reference sequence). Drawing the rest from reference TRBV5-4 and TRBJ2-3, the complete variable domain is ETGVTQSPTHLIKTRGQQVTLRCSSQSGHNTVSWYQQALGQGPQFIFQYYREEENGRGNFPPRFSGLQFPNYSSELNVNALELDDSALYLCASSLAELAGDTQYFGPGTRLTVL.

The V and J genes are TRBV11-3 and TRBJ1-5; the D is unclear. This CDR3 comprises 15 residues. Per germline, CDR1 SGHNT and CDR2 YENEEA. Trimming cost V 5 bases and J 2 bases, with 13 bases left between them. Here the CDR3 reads CASSPSEQGNQPQHF. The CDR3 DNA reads TGTGCCAGCAGCCCATCCGAGCAGGGCAATCAGCCCCAGCATTTT.

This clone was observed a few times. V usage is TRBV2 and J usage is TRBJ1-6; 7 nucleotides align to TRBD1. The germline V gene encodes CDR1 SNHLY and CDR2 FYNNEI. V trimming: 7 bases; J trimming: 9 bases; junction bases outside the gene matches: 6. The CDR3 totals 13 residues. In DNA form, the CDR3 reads TGTGCCAGCAATGAGGACAGGACTTCACCCCTCCACTTT. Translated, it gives CASNEDRTSPLHF. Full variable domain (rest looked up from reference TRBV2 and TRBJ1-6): EPEVTQTPSHQVTQMGQEVILRCVPISNHLYFYWYRQILGQKVEFLVSFYNNEISEKSEIFDDQFSVERPDGSNFTLKIRSTKLEDSAMYFCASNEDRTSPLHFGNGTRLTVT.

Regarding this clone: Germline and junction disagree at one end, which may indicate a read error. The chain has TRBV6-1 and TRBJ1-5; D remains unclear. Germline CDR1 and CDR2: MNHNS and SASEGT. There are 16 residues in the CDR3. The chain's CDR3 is CASREAIIAGNQPQHF. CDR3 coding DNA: TGTGCCAGCAGGGAAGCAATTATAGCGGGCAATCAGCCCCAGCATTTT.

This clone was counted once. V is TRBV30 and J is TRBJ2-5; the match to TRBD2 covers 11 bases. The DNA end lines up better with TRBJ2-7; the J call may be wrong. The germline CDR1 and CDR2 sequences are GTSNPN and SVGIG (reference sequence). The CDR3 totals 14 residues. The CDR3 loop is CAWRTSGSSYEQYF. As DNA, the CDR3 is TGTGCCTGGCGCACTAGCGGGAGCTCCTACGAGCAGTACTTC.

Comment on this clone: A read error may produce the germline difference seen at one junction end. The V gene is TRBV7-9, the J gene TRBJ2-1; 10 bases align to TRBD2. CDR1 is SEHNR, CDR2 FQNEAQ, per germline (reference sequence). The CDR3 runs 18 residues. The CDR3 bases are TGTTCCAGCAGCCAACTAGGGAGCGGGAGGGGGCATAGGAATGAGCAGTTCTTC. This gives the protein CSSSQLGSGRGHRNEQFF.

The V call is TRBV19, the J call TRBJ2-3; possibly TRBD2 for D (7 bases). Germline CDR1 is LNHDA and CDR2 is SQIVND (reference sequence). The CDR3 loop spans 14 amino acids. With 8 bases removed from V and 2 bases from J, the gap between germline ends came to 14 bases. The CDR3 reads CASGGGIYTDTQYF. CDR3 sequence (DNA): TGTGCCAGTGGGGGGGGCATCTACACAGATACGCAGTATTTT.

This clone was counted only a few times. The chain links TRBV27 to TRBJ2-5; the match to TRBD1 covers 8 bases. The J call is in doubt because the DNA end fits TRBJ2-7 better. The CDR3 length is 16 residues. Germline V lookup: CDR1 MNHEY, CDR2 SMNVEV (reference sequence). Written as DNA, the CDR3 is TGTGCCAGCAGCCGGACGGACAGGGCTCCCCTCTACGAGCAGTACTTC. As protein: CASSRTDRAPLYEQYF.